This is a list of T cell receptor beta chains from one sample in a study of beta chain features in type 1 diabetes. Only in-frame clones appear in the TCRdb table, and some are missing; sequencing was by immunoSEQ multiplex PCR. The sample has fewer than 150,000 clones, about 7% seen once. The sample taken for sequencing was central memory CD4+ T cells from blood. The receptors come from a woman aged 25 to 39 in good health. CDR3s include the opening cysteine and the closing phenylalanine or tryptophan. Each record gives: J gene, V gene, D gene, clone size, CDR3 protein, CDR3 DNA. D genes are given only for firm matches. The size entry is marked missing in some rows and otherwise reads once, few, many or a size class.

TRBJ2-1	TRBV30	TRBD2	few	CAWSLPGLASYNEQFF	TGTGCCTGGAGTTTACCGGGACTAGCATCCTACAATGAGCAGTTCTTC
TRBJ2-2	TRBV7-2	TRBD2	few	CASSVTSGSTGELFF	TGTGCCAGCAGCGTGACTAGCGGGTCGACCGGGGAGCTGTTTTTT
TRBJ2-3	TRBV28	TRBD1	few	CASSTTGTGGDTQYF	TGTGCCAGCAGCACCACCGGGACAGGGGGTGATACGCAGTATTTT
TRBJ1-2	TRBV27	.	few	CASSVGGRGYTF	TGTGCCAGCAGTGTGGGGGGGCGAGGCTACACCTTC
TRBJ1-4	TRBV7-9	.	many	CASSAQRGRGEKLFF	TGTGCCAGCAGCGCCCAACGAGGGCGAGGCGAAAAACTGTTTTTT
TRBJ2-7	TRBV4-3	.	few	CASSQDASSGGEQYF	TGCGCCAGCAGCCAAGACGCTAGCTCAGGCGGCGAGCAGTACTTC
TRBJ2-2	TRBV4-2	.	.	CASSPTSTAPGELFF	TGTGCCAGCAGCCCTACTTCCACCGCTCCCGGGGAGCTGTTTTTT
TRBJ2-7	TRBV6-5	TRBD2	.	CASRRLADTYEQYF	TGTGCCAGCAGGCGACTAGCGGATACCTACGAGCAGTACTTC
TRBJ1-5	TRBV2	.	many	CASRPTNQPQHF	TGTGCCAGCAGGCCCACAAATCAGCCCCAGCATTTT
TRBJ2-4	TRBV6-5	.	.	CASSYHNIQYF	TGTGCCAGCAGTTATCATAACATTCAGTACTTC
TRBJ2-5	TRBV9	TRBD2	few	CASNKRDWWETQYF	TGTGCCAGCAATAAGCGGGATTGGTGGGAGACCCAGTACTTC
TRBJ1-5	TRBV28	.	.	CASSPFGGSNQPQHF	TGTGCCAGCAGTCCATTTGGGGGGTCCAATCAGCCCCAGCATTTT
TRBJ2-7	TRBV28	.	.	CASSLGRTYEQYF	TGTGCCAGCAGTTTGGGGCGGACCTACGAGCAGTACTTC
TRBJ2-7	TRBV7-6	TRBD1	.	CASSSGTDPSYEQYF	TGTGCCAGCAGCTCGGGGACAGATCCCTCCTACGAGCAGTACTTC
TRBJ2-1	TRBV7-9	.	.	CASSFQQGHEQFF	TGTGCCAGCAGCTTTCAACAGGGCCATGAGCAGTTCTTC
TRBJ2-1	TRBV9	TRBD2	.	CASSVASGGRVRNEQFF	TGTGCCAGCAGCGTAGCTTCGGGCGGGAGGGTTAGGAATGAGCAGTTCTTC
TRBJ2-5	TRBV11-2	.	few	CASSFQISQETQYF	TGTGCCAGCAGCTTTCAGATAAGTCAAGAGACCCAGTACTTC
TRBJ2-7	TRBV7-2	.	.	CASSLGLGPAYEQYF	TGTGCCAGCAGCTTAGGGTTGGGGCCGGCCTACGAGCAGTACTTC
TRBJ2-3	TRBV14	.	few	CASSQRSGVTDTQYF	TGTGCCAGCAGCCAACGATCCGGGGTGACAGATACGCAGTATTTT
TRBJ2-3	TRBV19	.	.	CASSISGVVTDTQYF	TGTGCCAGTAGTATCTCAGGGGTTGTGACAGATACGCAGTATTTT
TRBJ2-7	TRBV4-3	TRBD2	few	CASSQFGGTSGSSSYEQYF	TGCGCCAGCAGCCAGTTCGGAGGGACTAGCGGGAGTTCTTCCTACGAGCAGTACTTC
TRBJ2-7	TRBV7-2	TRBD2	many	CASSLEGLARYEQYF	TGTGCCAGCAGCTTAGAGGGACTAGCTCGCTACGAGCAGTACTTC
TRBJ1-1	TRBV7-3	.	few	CASSAGQIGDNTEAFF	TGTGCCAGCAGCGCTGGACAGATCGGGGATAACACTGAAGCTTTCTTT
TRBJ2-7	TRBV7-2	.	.	CASSTYRGGYEQYF	TGTGCCAGCAGCACCTACAGGGGGGGCTACGAGCAGTACTTC
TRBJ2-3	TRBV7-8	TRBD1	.	CASSLTGVADTQYF	TGTGCCAGCAGCCTAACAGGGGTCGCAGATACGCAGTATTTT
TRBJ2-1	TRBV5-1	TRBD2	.	CASSLDSGRLLNEQFF	TGCGCCAGCAGCTTGGATAGCGGGAGGTTGCTGAATGAGCAGTTCTTC
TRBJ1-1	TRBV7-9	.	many	CASSLTARDTEAFF	TGTGCCAGCAGCTTAACGGCCCGGGACACTGAAGCTTTCTTT
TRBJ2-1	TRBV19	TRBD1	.	CASSRTGQDLYNEQFF	TGTGCCAGTAGTCGTACGGGACAGGATCTTTACAATGAGCAGTTCTTC
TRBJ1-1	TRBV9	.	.	CASSVGRLMSNTEAFF	TGTGCCAGCAGCGTAGGCAGGTTAATGAGTAACACTGAAGCTTTCTTT
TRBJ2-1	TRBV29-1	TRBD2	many	CSVWTSGIEQFF	TGCAGCGTTTGGACTAGCGGGATTGAGCAGTTCTTC
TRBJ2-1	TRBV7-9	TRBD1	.	CASSLWDRENEQFF	TGTGCCAGCAGCTTATGGGACAGGGAAAATGAGCAGTTCTTC
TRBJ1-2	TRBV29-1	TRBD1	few	CSVEVSGGDYGYTF	TGCAGCGTTGAAGTGTCAGGGGGAGATTATGGCTACACCTTC
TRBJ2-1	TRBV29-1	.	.	CSVSFGREAKNEQFF	TGCAGCGTTAGTTTCGGCAGGGAAGCGAAGAATGAGCAGTTCTTC
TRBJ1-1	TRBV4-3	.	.	CASSQQGTNTEAFF	TGCGCCAGCAGCCAACAGGGGACGAACACTGAAGCTTTCTTT
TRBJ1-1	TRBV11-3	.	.	CASSLRFNTEAFF	TGTGCCAGCAGCTTACGGTTTAACACTGAAGCTTTCTTT
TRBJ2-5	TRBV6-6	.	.	CASSFTGQETQYF	TGTGCCAGCAGTTTTACAGGGCAAGAGACCCAGTACTTC
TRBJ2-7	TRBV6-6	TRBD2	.	CASSPGTNSYEQYF	TGTGCCAGCAGCCCGGGGACTAACTCCTACGAGCAGTACTTC
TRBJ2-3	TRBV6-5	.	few	CASSYSTGADTQYF	TGTGCCAGCAGTTACTCGACGGGGGCAGATACGCAGTATTTT
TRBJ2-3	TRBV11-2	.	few	CASSLGTRQDTQYF	TGTGCCAGCAGCTTAGGAACTAGACAAGATACGCAGTATTTT
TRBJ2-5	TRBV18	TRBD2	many	CASSPPLAGLETQYF	TGTGCCAGCTCACCACCCCTAGCGGGACTTGAGACCCAGTACTTC
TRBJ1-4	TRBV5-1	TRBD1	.	CASSLDRVKNEKLFF	TGCGCCAGCAGCTTAGACAGGGTTAAGAATGAAAAACTGTTTTTT
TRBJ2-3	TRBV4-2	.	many	CASSQDSTNTDTQYF	TGTGCCAGCAGCCAAGATTCAACAAACACAGATACGCAGTATTTT
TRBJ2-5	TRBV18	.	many	CASSPEETQYF	TGTGCCAGCTCACCAGAGGAGACCCAGTACTTC
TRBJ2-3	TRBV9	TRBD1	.	CASSVTGGHTQYF	TGTGCCAGCAGCGTAACAGGGGGCCACACGCAGTATTTT
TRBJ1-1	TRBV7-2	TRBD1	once	CASTYIQGVRTEAFF	TGTGCCAGTACTTACATACAGGGGGTCCGCACTGAAGCTTTCTTT
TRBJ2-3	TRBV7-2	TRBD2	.	CASSLVAGVGTDTQYF	TGTGCCAGCAGCTTAGTAGCGGGAGTTGGCACAGATACGCAGTATTTT